These 32 T cell receptor beta chains were sequenced from one sample in a study of T cell responses to AZD1222 COVID-19 vaccine. Method: immunoSEQ multiplex PCR; TCRdb's copy keeps in-frame clones and lacks some. Among around 130,000 clones listed, 70% to 90% were seen once. The sample here was peripheral blood, taken on day 0 of AZD1222 vaccination. The receptors were sampled from an adult in good health.

This CDR3 reads CASSRDGRSGELFF. CDR3 nucleotides: TGTGCCAGCAGCAGGGATGGGAGGTCCGGGGAGCTGTTTTTT. V usage is TRBV2 and J usage is TRBJ2-2, with D possibly being TRBD2 (6 bases). With 6 bases removed from V and 6 bases from J, the gap between germline ends came to 14 bases. The germline V gene encodes CDR1 SNHLY and CDR2 FYNNEI. This CDR3 comprises 14 residues.

V is TRBV9 and J is TRBJ1-6, with a weak D call TRBD1 (5 bases). Germline CDR1 is SGDLS and CDR2 is YYNGEE. The CDR3 spans 14 residues. V was clipped by 3 bases and J by 7 bases, with 11 bases between them. CDR3 loop: CASSGRQTNSPLHF. CDR3 sequence (DNA): TGTGCCAGCAGCGGAAGACAGACCAATTCACCCCTCCACTTT.

This sequence joins TRBV7-2 and TRBJ2-7, with 10 positions matching TRBD2. This CDR3 has 14 amino acids. Trimming removed 2 bases from V and 2 bases from J; junction bases left unmatched: 0. Germline CDR1 and CDR2: SGHTA and FQGNSA. CDR3 DNA sequence: TGTGCCAGCAGCTTACTAGCGGGGGCCTACGAGCAGTACTTC. This codes for CASSLLAGAYEQYF.

The count of this clone is one. The chain's CDR3 is CASSGGQGTAYEQYF. For the CDR3, the DNA is TGTGCCAGCAGCGGCGGACAGGGGACGGCCTACGAGCAGTACTTC. The rearrangement uses TRBV5-4 and TRBJ2-7; 9 nucleotides agree with TRBD1. The trim removed 4 bases at V and 2 bases at J, leaving 7 bases unmatched. CDR1 SGHNT and CDR2 YYREEE come from the germline V gene (reference sequence). The CDR3 totals 15 residues.

V and J are TRBV20-1 and TRBJ1-1; D is unclear. The germline V gene encodes CDR1 DFQATT and CDR2 SNEGSKA (reference sequence). The CDR3 spans 12 residues. V was shortened by 3 bases and J by 2 bases, with 7 bases between the two germline ends. The CDR3 here is CSASGGNTEAFF. The CDR3 nucleotides read TGCAGTGCTAGTGGTGGTAACACTGAAGCTTTCTTT.

The CDR3, as DNA: TGTGCCAGCAGCTTAATGGGCCCCACTCAGACAGATACGCAGTATTTT. Protein product: CASSLMGPTQTDTQYF. V and J are TRBV7-2 and TRBJ2-3; D is undetermined. CDR1 SGHTA and CDR2 FQGNSA come from the germline V gene. The CDR3 totals 16 residues. Trimming took 2 bases from V and 3 from J, leaving 15 bases between them.

The V call is TRBV5-1, the J call TRBJ1-1, with D maybe TRBD1 (5 bases). V was clipped by 0 bases and J by 3 bases, with 12 bases between them. Germline CDR1 and CDR2: SGHRS and YFSETQ. This CDR3 has 15 residues. DNA of the CDR3: TGCGCCAGCAGCTTGGCGGGACTGGGGGACACTGAAGCTTTCTTT. It specifies CASSLAGLGDTEAFF.

The CDR3 sequence: CATSDIAGEGPFTQYF. CDR3 DNA sequence: TGTGCCACCAGTGATATAGCGGGGGAGGGGCCTTTTACGCAGTATTTT. The chain carries TRBV24-1 and TRBJ2-3; TRBD2 matches at 9 bases. The CDR3 is made up of 16 amino acids. In germline, CDR1 is KGHDR, CDR2 SFDVKD. V was clipped by 3 bases and J by 8 bases; unmatched bases: 11.

This rearrangement joins TRBV19 to TRBJ2-5, with D possibly matching TRBD1 (7 bases). V gave up 8 bases and J gave up 5 bases, with 18 bases separating them. The CDR3 is 14 residues long. Germline CDR1 is LNHDA and CDR2 is SQIVND (reference sequence). CDR3 coding DNA: TGTGCCAGTGGAAGGGGGGTAGGGGGCGAGACCCAGTACTTC. Translation: CASGRGVGGETQYF.

J is TRBJ1-4 and V is TRBV4-3; TRBD1 agrees at 8 bases. J gave up 8 bases and V 0 bases, and 8 bases lay outside the gene matches. Germline V lookup: CDR1 LGHNA, CDR2 YSLEER. This CDR3 has 16 amino acids. The CDR3 loop reads CASSQELQGAGEKLFF. As DNA, the CDR3 is TGCGCCAGCAGCCAAGAGTTGCAGGGGGCTGGCGAAAAACTGTTTTTT.

The chain uses TRBV6-1 and TRBJ1-4; D is ambiguous. From germline, CDR1 is MNHNS and CDR2 SASEGT. The V gene lost 1 base and the J gene lost 11 bases, with 8 bases spanning the gap. The CDR3 extends over 12 amino acids. Written as DNA, the CDR3 is TGTGCCAGCAGTGAAGGCGTGTTTAAACTGTTTTTT. It is translated as CASSEGVFKLFF.

This clone was found a few times. For the CDR3, the DNA is TGTGCCACCAGTCGTGGGGAGGAAGCTTTCTTT. Protein: CATSRGEEAFF. The V and J genes are TRBV24-1 and TRBJ1-1; no reliable D call. Germline CDR1 reads KGHDR; CDR2 reads SFDVKD. The CDR3 spans 11 residues. Trimming removed 6 bases at V and 8 bases at J, with 9 bases between.

J is TRBJ1-1 and V is TRBV7-2; D uncertain. Per the germline V gene, CDR1 is SGHTA and CDR2 is FQGNSA. The V end lost 3 bases, the J end lost 5 bases, and 10 bases lay between the germline ends. This CDR3 contains 13 residues. CDR3 sequence reads: CASSLGEVTEAFF. CDR3 nucleotide sequence: TGTGCCAGCAGCTTGGGTGAGGTGACTGAAGCTTTCTTT.

This clone appeared once. This rearrangement joins TRBV4-1 to TRBJ1-2; D gene ambiguous. V was cut by 1 base and J by 0 bases, with 15 bases left in between. CDR1 is MGHRA and CDR2 is YSYEKL in the germline V gene. This CDR3 is 17 amino acids long. The chain's CDR3 is CASSQGFSTASNYGYTF. Here the CDR3 DNA reads TGCGCCAGCAGCCAAGGTTTTTCGACTGCCTCTAACTATGGCTACACCTTC.

The DNA of the CDR3 is TGTGCCAGCAGCCCCTGGAGGGGCGAGGATACGCAGTATTTT. Residues: CASSPWRGEDTQYF. This sequence joins TRBV3-1 (or the pseudogene TRBV3-2) and TRBJ2-3; D is possibly TRBD2 (6 bases). The ends were cut back, 4 bases at V and 6 bases at J, with 14 bases in the middle. The CDR3 is 14 amino acids. Germline assignment: CDR1 LGHDT and CDR2 YNNKEL (reference sequence).

This sequence joins TRBV9 and TRBJ1-4; D perhaps matches TRBD1 (5 bases). The CDR3 extends over 15 amino acids. The germline gives CDR1 SGDLS, CDR2 YYNGEE. V was clipped by 3 bases and J by 5 bases, with 14 bases between them. The CDR3 region is CASSGQGWGNEKLFF. The CDR3, as DNA: TGTGCCAGCAGCGGTCAGGGTTGGGGCAATGAAAAACTGTTTTTT.

The chain uses TRBV6-2 or TRBV6-3 and TRBJ1-1; D is unresolved. The length of the CDR3 is 12 residues. CDR1 is MNHEY, CDR2 SVGEGT, per germline. The V end was cut by 6 bases, the J end by 4 bases, with 9 bases between. CDR3 amino acids: CASSHYPTEAFF. Here the CDR3 DNA reads TGTGCCAGCAGCCATTATCCCACTGAAGCTTTCTTT.

This chain joins TRBV9 and TRBJ2-1, with 11 bases fitting TRBD2. Trimming at V came to 0 bases and at J to 6 bases, leaving 8 bases not matched to a gene. This CDR3 is built from 17 residues. Per the germline V gene, CDR1 is SGDLS and CDR2 is YYNGEE. The CDR3: CASSVGVAGGPFNEQFF. The CDR3 DNA reads TGTGCCAGCAGCGTAGGGGTAGCGGGAGGGCCCTTCAATGAGCAGTTCTTC.

The chain couples TRBV27 to TRBJ1-5, with 8 bases that match TRBD1. V gave up 5 bases and J gave up 0 bases; unmatched junction bases: 15. The germline CDR1 and CDR2 sequences are MNHEY and SMNVEV (reference sequence). The CDR3 length is 19 residues. The CDR3 region has the DNA TGTGCCAGCAGTCGACCCCGGACAGGGAGGAACTATAGCAATCAGCCCCAGCATTTT. Encoded protein: CASSRPRTGRNYSNQPQHF.

This chain joins TRBV7-9 and TRBJ1-1; D is perhaps TRBD1 (5 bases). The V end lost 3 bases, the J end lost 4 bases, and 9 bases lay between the germline ends. Germline CDR1 reads SEHNR; CDR2 reads FQNEAQ (reference sequence). CDR3 length: 13 residues. DNA of the CDR3: TGTGCCAGCAGCTTCGACCAGGGCACTGAAGCTTTCTTT. Residues: CASSFDQGTEAFF.

The chain combines TRBV27 with TRBJ1-2; D remains ambiguous. Germline V lookup: CDR1 MNHEY, CDR2 SMNVEV (reference sequence). Trimming stripped 3 bases from V and 0 bases from J, with 11 bases between. This CDR3 is 15 amino acids long. This chain's CDR3 is CASSFSVQSNYGYTF. The CDR3 nucleotides are TGTGCCAGCAGTTTTTCTGTTCAATCTAACTATGGCTACACCTTC.

The V call is TRBV19, the J call TRBJ1-1; D perhaps matches TRBD1 (5 bases). The CDR3 covers 13 residues. Trimming took 4 bases from V and 4 from J, leaving 10 bases between them. Germline values: CDR1 LNHDA, CDR2 SQIVND (reference sequence). CDR3 amino acids: CASSKHRRTEAFF. The CDR3 nucleotides read TGTGCCAGTAGTAAACACAGGCGCACTGAAGCTTTCTTT.

The chain is built from TRBV7-8 and TRBJ1-2; the D is unclear. There are 13 residues in the CDR3. V was cut by 3 bases and J by 2 bases, with 7 bases left in between. The germline V gene has CDR1 SGHVS and CDR2 FQNEAQ. The chain's CDR3 is CASSFVLNYGYTF. The CDR3 nucleotides are TGTGCCAGCAGCTTCGTACTAAACTATGGCTACACCTTC.

The chain links TRBV2 to TRBJ1-4; 7 positions agree with TRBD1. Germline V gene sequence: CDR1 SNHLY, CDR2 FYNNEI. Germline trimming cut 8 bases from V and 7 bases from J; bases unmatched to any gene: 7. The CDR3 is made up of 13 amino acids. CDR3 amino acids: CASGRGPGEKLFF. The DNA for the CDR3 is TGTGCCAGCGGAAGGGGGCCCGGTGAAAAACTGTTTTTT.

The chain is built from TRBV7-9 and TRBJ1-2; tentatively, D is TRBD1 (5 bases). The V end was cut by 0 bases, the J end by 6 bases, with 11 bases between. This CDR3 is built from 14 residues. CDR1 is SEHNR and CDR2 is FQNEAQ in the germline V gene (reference sequence). The CDR3 DNA reads as TGTGCCAGCAGCTTAGCTCAGGGCTCCGATGGCTACACCTTC. Translating gives CASSLAQGSDGYTF. Filled out from reference TRBV7-9 and TRBJ1-2, the complete variable domain reads DTGVSQNPRHKITKRGQNVTFRCDPISEHNRLYWYRQTLGQGPEFLTYFQNEAQLEKSRLLSDRFSAERPKGSFSTLEIQRTEQGDSAMYLCASSLAQGSDGYTFGSGTRLTVV.

The chain links TRBV5-1 to TRBJ1-3; D not certain. CDR1 is SGHRS and CDR2 is YFSETQ in the germline V gene. This CDR3 comprises 14 residues. V lost 4 bases and J 5 bases, leaving 13 bases between the germline ends. CDR3 sequence reads: CASSRQDSRNTIYF. The DNA for the CDR3 is TGCGCCAGCAGCCGGCAGGACTCGCGAAACACCATATATTTT.

The rearrangement uses TRBV6-2 or TRBV6-3 and TRBJ2-5; D is uncertain. Germline V gene data show CDR1 as MNHEY and CDR2 as SVGEGT. V lost 6 bases and J lost 5, with 19 bases in between. The CDR3 consists of 15 residues. This CDR3 reads CASSSANSPVETQYF. Here the CDR3 DNA reads TGTGCCAGCAGCAGTGCGAACAGTCCCGTCGAGACCCAGTACTTC.

The chain links TRBV30 to TRBJ1-3, with D possibly matching TRBD1 (6 bases). V shed 0 bases and J shed 0 bases, with 15 bases lying between them. The CDR3 extends over 17 amino acids. Looked up from germline, CDR1 is GTSNPN and CDR2 is SVGIG (reference sequence). CDR3 nucleotide sequence: TGTGCCTGGAGTGTACGGCAGGGGCTTCACTCTGGAAACACCATATATTTT. This translates into CAWSVRQGLHSGNTIYF.

The J gene is TRBJ2-1, the V gene TRBV2; maybe TRBD1 (5 bases). Trimming shortened V by 10 bases and J by 8 bases, and 24 bases separated the two germline ends. The length of the CDR3 is 15 residues. Germline V gene lookup returns CDR1 SNHLY and CDR2 FYNNEI. CDR3 DNA: TGTGCCACCCTAGAAGGGGTTACTAAAATGGATGAGCAGTTCTTC. Its protein product is CATLEGVTKMDEQFF.

The V and J genes are TRBV6-4 and TRBJ2-1, with a tentative D call TRBD2 (5 bases). Trimming cost V 0 bases and J 7 bases, with 13 bases left between them. Germline V gene sequence: CDR1 MRHNA, CDR2 SNTAGT. This CDR3 is built from 15 residues. CDR3 coding DNA: TGTGCCAGCAGTGACTCCCTGGACTCCAGGAATGAGCAGTTCTTC. Amino acid sequence: CASSDSLDSRNEQFF.

The chain couples TRBV6-5 to TRBJ1-2; the match to TRBD1 covers 12 bases. Germline V gene lookup returns CDR1 MNHEY and CDR2 SVGAGI. With 7 bases clipped from V and 8 bases from J, the junction kept 8 bases outside the gene matches. The CDR3 is 14 amino acids. Here the CDR3 reads CASNSGQGAWGYTF. Written as DNA, the CDR3 is TGTGCCAGCAATTCGGGACAGGGGGCTTGGGGCTACACCTTC.

This rearrangement joins TRBV6-1 to TRBJ1-5, with no clear D. The V end was cut by 2 bases, the J end by 7 bases, with 12 bases between. Germline CDR1 is MNHNS and CDR2 is SASEGT. The CDR3 covers 14 residues. CDR3 in amino acids: CASSERAGVQPQHF. The CDR3 DNA sequence: TGTGCCAGCAGTGAAAGGGCCGGGGTGCAGCCCCAGCATTTT.